A selection of T cell receptor beta chains follows, all from one sample in a study of cytomegalovirus exposure and HLA in healthy donors. Method: immunoSEQ multiplex PCR; TCRdb's copy keeps in-frame clones and lacks some. The data contain some 85,000 clones, 77% of them seen just once; the ten biggest clones take up around 3.4%. The specimen was PBMCs. The receptors here all came from a young man in good health and CMV-seronegative. CDR3s include the opening cysteine and the closing phenylalanine or tryptophan. The D gene is left open where the match is weak. Only some rows state a clone size, as once, few, many or a class for expanded clones.

V gene	J gene	clone size	D gene	CDR3 protein	CDR3 DNA
TRBV30	TRBJ1-4	NA	NA	CAWSVQGSEKLFF	TGTGCCTGGAGTGTACAGGGTAGCGAAAAACTGTTTTTT
TRBV28	TRBJ2-1	NA	TRBD1	CASSFFGGTGVYKYNEQFF	TGTGCCAGCAGTTTTTTTGGCGGGACAGGGGTTTATAAATACAATGAGCAGTTCTTC
TRBV5-1	TRBJ1-2	NA	NA	CASSLGGNNYGYTF	TGCGCCAGCAGCTTGGGCGGAAATAACTATGGCTACACCTTC
TRBV30	TRBJ1-6	NA	NA	CAWGQDYTYSPLHF	TGTGCCTGGGGTCAGGACTATACTTATTCACCCCTCCACTTT
TRBV20-1	TRBJ1-1	NA	TRBD1	CSGGTGCEAFF	TGCAGTGGTGGGACAGGGTGTGAGGCTTTCTTT
TRBV7-9	TRBJ2-5	once	NA	CASSWTLQETQYF	TGTGCCAGCAGCTGGACACTCCAAGAGACCCAGTACTTC
TRBV2	TRBJ2-3	NA	NA	CASSSPLQGTDTQYF	TGTGCCAGCAGTTCGCCTCTCCAGGGCACAGATACGCAGTATTTT
TRBV5-8	TRBJ2-7	NA	NA	CARAKDRTYEQYF	TGTGCCAGGGCTAAAGACAGGACCTACGAGCAGTACTTC
TRBV6-6	TRBJ2-7	NA	NA	CASSYSSGEEQYF	TGTGCCAGCAGTTACTCGTCAGGGGAGGAGCAGTACTTC
TRBV19	TRBJ2-1	NA	TRBD1	CASSIGQGNEQFF	TGTGCCAGTAGTATCGGACAGGGCAATGAGCAGTTCTTC
TRBV4-3	TRBJ1-6	NA	NA	CASSQDRGNYNSPLHF	TGCGCCAGCAGCCAAGATCGGGGAAACTATAATTCACCCCTCCACTTT
TRBV7-8	TRBJ2-1	NA	NA	CASSLRGTYNEQFF	TGTGCCAGCAGCTTGCGGGGTACCTACAATGAGCAGTTCTTC
TRBV19	TRBJ2-7	NA	TRBD1	CASSIDSFGTGSTYEQYF	TGTGCCAGTAGTATCGATTCCTTTGGGACAGGGTCGACCTACGAGCAGTACTTC
TRBV6-6	TRBJ2-7	NA	TRBD1	CASSRGTGAYEQYF	TGTGCCAGCAGCCGGGGGACAGGGGCCTACGAGCAGTACTTC
TRBV5-4	TRBJ2-2	NA	NA	CASSSPVGRGPNTGELFF	TGTGCCAGCAGCTCGCCGGTGGGGCGGGGACCGAACACCGGGGAGCTGTTTTTT
TRBV5-1	TRBJ2-7	few	TRBD2	CASSPGTSGFYEQYF	TGCGCCAGCAGCCCCGGGACTAGCGGGTTCTACGAGCAGTACTTC
TRBV6-6	TRBJ1-6	NA	NA	CASSTQAGNSPLHF	TGTGCCAGCAGTACTCAGGCCGGTAATTCACCCCTCCACTTT
TRBV6-6	TRBJ1-1	NA	TRBD1	CASSSPDRGLTEAFF	TGTGCCAGCAGTTCCCCCGACAGGGGGCTCACTGAAGCTTTCTTT
TRBV5-4	TRBJ1-2	NA	NA	CASSLEPTAGGGYYGYTF	TGTGCCAGCAGCTTGGAACCGACGGCGGGAGGGGGATACTATGGCTACACCTTC
TRBV5-1	TRBJ1-2	NA	NA	CASSLEPGLNYGYTF	TGCGCCAGCAGCTTGGAACCGGGACTCAACTATGGCTACACCTTC
TRBV9	TRBJ2-6	NA	TRBD1	CASSVPRQGGLSGANVLTF	TGTGCCAGCAGCGTACCCCGACAGGGGGGCCTGTCTGGGGCCAACGTCCTGACTTTC
TRBV7-2	TRBJ2-4	NA	TRBD1	CASSRGTGPLAKNIQYF	TGTGCCAGCAGCCGGGGGACAGGGCCGTTAGCCAAAAACATTCAGTACTTC
TRBV5-4	TRBJ1-1	NA	NA	CASSFRGGSEAFF	TGTGCCAGCAGCTTTCGGGGAGGCTCTGAAGCTTTCTTT
TRBV5-6	TRBJ1-1	NA	NA	CASSLVGRSGDTEAFF	TGTGCCAGCAGCTTGGTAGGCCGCTCAGGGGACACTGAAGCTTTCTTT
TRBV19	TRBJ2-1	NA	TRBD2	CASRLTSGSYNEQFF	TGTGCCAGTAGGCTCACTAGCGGGAGTTACAATGAGCAGTTCTTC
TRBV6-5	TRBJ2-3	NA	TRBD2	CASSYQAGGSTDTQYF	TGTGCCAGCAGTTACCAAGCGGGAGGGAGCACAGATACGCAGTATTTT